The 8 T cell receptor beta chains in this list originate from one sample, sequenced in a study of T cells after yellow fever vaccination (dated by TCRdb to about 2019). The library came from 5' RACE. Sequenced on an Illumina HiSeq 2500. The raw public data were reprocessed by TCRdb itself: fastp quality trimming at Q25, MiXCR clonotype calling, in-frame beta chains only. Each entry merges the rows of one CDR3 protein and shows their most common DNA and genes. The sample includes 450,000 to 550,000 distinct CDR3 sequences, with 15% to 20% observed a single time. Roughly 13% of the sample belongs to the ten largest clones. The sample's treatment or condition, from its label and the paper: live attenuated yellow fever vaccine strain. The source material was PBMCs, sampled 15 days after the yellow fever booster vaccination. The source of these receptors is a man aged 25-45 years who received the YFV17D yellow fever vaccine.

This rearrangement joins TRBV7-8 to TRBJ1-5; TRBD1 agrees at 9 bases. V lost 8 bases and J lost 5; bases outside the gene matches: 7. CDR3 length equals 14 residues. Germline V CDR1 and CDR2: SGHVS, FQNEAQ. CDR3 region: CASGDRVFDQPQHF. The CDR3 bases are TGTGCCAGCGGGGACAGGGTGTTCGATCAGCCCCAGCATTTT.

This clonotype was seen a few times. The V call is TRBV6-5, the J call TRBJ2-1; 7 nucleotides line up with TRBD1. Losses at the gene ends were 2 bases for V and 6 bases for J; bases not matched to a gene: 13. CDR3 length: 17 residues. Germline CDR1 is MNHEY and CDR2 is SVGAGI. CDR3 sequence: CASSYPSSGQSFNEQFF. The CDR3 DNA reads TGTGCCAGCAGTTACCCCTCCTCGGGACAGAGCTTCAATGAGCAGTTCTTC.

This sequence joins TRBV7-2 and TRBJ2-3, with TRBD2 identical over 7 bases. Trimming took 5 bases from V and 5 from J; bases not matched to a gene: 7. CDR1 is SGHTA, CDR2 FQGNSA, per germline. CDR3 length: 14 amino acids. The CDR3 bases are TGTGCCAGCAGCCCAGCTCGCGGGAGAGATACGCAGTATTTT. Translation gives CASSPARGRDTQYF. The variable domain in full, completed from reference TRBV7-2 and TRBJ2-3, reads GAGVSQSPSNKVTEKGKDVELRCDPISGHTALYWYRQSLGQGLEFLIYFQGNSAPDKSGLPSDRFSAERTGGSVSTLTIQRTQQEDSAVYLCASSPARGRDTQYFGPGTRLTVL.

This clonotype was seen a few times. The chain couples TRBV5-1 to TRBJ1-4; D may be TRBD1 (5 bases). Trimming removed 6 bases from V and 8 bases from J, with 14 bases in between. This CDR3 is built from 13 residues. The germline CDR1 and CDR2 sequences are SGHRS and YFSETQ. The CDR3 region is CASKSAGGEKLFF. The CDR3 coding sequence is TGCGCCAGCAAGTCCGCGGGGGGAGAAAAACTGTTTTTT.

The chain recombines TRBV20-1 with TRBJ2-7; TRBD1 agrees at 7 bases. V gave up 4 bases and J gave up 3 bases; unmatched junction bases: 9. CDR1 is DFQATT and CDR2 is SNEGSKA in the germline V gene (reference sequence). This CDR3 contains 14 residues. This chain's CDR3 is CSANDRVKIYEQYF. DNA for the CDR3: TGCAGTGCTAACGACAGGGTGAAAATCTACGAGCAGTACTTC.

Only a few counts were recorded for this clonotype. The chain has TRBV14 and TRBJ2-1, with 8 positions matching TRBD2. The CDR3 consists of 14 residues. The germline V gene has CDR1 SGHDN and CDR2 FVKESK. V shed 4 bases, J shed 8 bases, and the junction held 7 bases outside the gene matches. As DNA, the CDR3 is TGTGCCAGCAGCCGGGAGACTAGCGTCGATGAGCAGTTCTTC. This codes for CASSRETSVDEQFF.

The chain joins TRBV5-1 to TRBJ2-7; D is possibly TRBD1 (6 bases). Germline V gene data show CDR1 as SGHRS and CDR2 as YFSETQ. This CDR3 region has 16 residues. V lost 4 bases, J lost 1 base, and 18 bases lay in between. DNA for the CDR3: TGCGCCAGCAGCGCCGTATCAGGGGCGACGTCCTACGAGCAGTACTTC. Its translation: CASSAVSGATSYEQYF.

The CDR3 DNA reads as TGTGCCAGCAACATAGCCGGTATCACCGGGGAGCTGTTTTTT. This codes for CASNIAGITGELFF. The rearrangement links TRBV12-3 or TRBV12-4 to TRBJ2-2; no clear D. The CDR3 has 14 amino acids. With 7 bases removed from V and 4 bases from J, the gap between germline ends came to 13 bases.